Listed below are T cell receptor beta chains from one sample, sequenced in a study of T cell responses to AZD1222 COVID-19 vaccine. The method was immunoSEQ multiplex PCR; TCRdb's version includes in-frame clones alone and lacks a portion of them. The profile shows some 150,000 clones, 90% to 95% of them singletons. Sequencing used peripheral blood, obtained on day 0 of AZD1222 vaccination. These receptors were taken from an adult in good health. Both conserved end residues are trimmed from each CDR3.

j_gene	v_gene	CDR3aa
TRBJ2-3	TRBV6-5	ASSYSGRGQADTQY
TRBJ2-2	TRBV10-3	AISESTRGIATGELF
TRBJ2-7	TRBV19	ASVGAAYEQY
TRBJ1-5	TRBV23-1	ASSQSNQPQH
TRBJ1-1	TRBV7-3	ASSLDRAGNTEAF
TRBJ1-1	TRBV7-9	ASSSYLQGATEAF
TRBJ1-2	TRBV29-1	SVEGTAQVNYGYT
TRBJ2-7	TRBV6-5	ASSYWSRDMYEQY
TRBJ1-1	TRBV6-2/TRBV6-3	ASSRSMSEAF
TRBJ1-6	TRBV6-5	ASSYSRTDVYSPLH
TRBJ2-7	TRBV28	ASSTGGQGSYEQY
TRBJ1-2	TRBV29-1	SVAPQGMVGYT
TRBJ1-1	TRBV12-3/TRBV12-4	ASSLQGDTEAF
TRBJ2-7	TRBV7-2	ASSPGLRYEQY
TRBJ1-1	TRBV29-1	SSGTGEATEAF
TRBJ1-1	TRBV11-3	ASSLDGGRTEAF
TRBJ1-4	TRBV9	ASSVGGAGEKLF
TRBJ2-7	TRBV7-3	ASSLNRDSYEQY
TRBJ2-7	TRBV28	ASSETGQTDQQY
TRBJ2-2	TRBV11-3	ASSIAHTGELF
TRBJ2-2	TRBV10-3	AISPFTGTANTGELF
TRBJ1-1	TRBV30	AWSVRGTGGNWNTEAF
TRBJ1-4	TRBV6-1	ASSEAPGQGHEKLF
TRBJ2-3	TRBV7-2	ASSLTSGRTDTQY
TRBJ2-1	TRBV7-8	ASSERLAGDPFGEQF
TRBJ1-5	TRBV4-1	ASSQDPGGLSNQPQH
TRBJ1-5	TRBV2	ASSVGQLHYSNQPQH
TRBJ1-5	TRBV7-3	ASSLQKQPQH
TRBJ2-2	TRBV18	ASSPLPPTSRNTGELF
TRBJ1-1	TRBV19	ASSKGQGTQTVRGTEAF
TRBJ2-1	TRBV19	ASSVQLRVANEQF
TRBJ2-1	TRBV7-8	ASSPGEYNEQF
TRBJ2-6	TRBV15	ATSRDNSGANVLT
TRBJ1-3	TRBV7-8	ASSLVGFGGNTIY
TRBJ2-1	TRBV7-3	ASSSPNLREGESGSYNEQF
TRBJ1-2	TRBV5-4	ASTSWGGAYGYT
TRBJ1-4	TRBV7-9	ASSLGGLTTNEKLF
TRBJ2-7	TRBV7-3	ASRIRDWSSYEQY
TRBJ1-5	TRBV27	ASSPRQENQPQH
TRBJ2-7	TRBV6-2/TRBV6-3	ASSSTSGGAYEQY
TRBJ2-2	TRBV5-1	ASSLGQGLTGELF
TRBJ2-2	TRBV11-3	ASSLRVAGGGMTGELF
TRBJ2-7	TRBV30	AWSPLTSGGPYEQY
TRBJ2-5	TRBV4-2	ASSQGSSGQETQY
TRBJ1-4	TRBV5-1	ATQPGPGEKLF
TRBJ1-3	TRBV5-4	ASSLEQGLNTIY
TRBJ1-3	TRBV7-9	ASSSVSGGNTIY
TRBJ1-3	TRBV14	ASSRGFTGTGTGNTIY
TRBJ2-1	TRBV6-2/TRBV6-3	ASSRRDSNNEQF